Below, 23 T cell receptor beta chains from the same sample are listed, as sequenced in a study of siplizumab effects on memory and regulatory T cells. Data came from immunoSEQ multiplex PCR; TCRdb stores just in-frame clones and leaves some out. The sample contains 100,000 or so clones, just over 90% of which appear only once. The sample was CD4+ T cells sorted from blood. These receptor sequences come from a human donor in good health.

The rearrangement uses TRBV5-1 and TRBJ2-5; D may be TRBD1 or TRBD2 (5 bases each). This CDR3 is built from 15 residues. V lost 2 bases and J lost 2, with 13 bases in between. The germline CDR1 and CDR2 sequences are SGHRS and YFSETQ. The CDR3 here is CASSFLGRVQETQYF. DNA of the CDR3: TGCGCCAGCAGCTTTTTGGGGCGGGTACAAGAGACCCAGTACTTC.

The genes are TRBV5-6 and TRBJ1-5; 7 nucleotides match TRBD1. V lost 2 bases, J lost 4 bases, and 3 bases stayed unmatched. CDR3 length: 14 residues. Germline CDR1 SGHDT, CDR2 YYEEEE. CDR3 nucleotides: TGTGCCAGCAGCTTAGGACAGGCGAATCAGCCCCAGCATTTT. As protein: CASSLGQANQPQHF.

V gene TRBV2 combines with J gene TRBJ1-1; 7 bases map to TRBD1. Germline V gene lookup returns CDR1 SNHLY and CDR2 FYNNEI. The CDR3 has 15 amino acids. The V and J ends lost 6 bases and 2 bases, in that order; junction bases with no gene match: 9. For the CDR3, the DNA is TGTGCCAGCAGCAAATCCGGGACAGCAAACACTGAAGCTTTCTTT. This gives the protein CASSKSGTANTEAFF.

The rearrangement joins TRBV6-5 to TRBJ1-1, with unresolved D. CDR3 length: 12 amino acids. Germline V lookup: CDR1 MNHEY, CDR2 SVGAGI. V lost 6 bases to trimming and J lost 1 base, with 6 bases between them. CDR3: CASRDPNTEAFF. The CDR3 DNA sequence: TGTGCCAGCAGAGATCCGAACACTGAAGCTTTCTTT.

About this clone itself: One junction end does not reproduce the germline sequence, and a read error may be involved. The rearrangement uses TRBV7-7 and TRBJ2-2; 12 bases fit TRBD1. Per the germline V gene, CDR1 is SSHAT and CDR2 is FNYEAQ (reference sequence). CDR3 size: 15 residues. CDR3 DNA: TGTGCTAGCAGCTCCGGGACAGGGGGCTCCGGGGAGCTGTTTTTT. Translation: CASSSGTGGSGELFF.

This chain links TRBV9 with TRBJ2-7, with D possibly TRBD2 on 8 matching bases. Trimming stripped 3 bases from V and 7 bases from J, with 20 bases between. CDR1 is SGDLS, CDR2 YYNGEE, per germline. The CDR3 covers 15 residues. CDR3 bases: TGTGCCAGCAGCGATACTAGCGGAGCAGGGGGGGAGCAGTACTTC. This encodes CASSDTSGAGGEQYF. The whole variable domain, remainder taken from reference TRBV9 and TRBJ2-7, is DSGVTQTPKHLITATGQRVTLRCSPRSGDLSVYWYQQSLDQGLQFLIQYYNGEERAKGNILERFSAQQFPDLHSELNLSSLELGDSALYFCASSDTSGAGGEQYFGPGTRLTVT.

J is TRBJ1-4 and V is TRBV6-6, with 9 bases identical to TRBD1. V dropped 6 bases and J dropped 7; count of bases not matched to a gene: 6. The germline CDR1 and CDR2 sequences are MNHNY and SVGAGI (reference sequence). The CDR3 loop spans 14 amino acids. The CDR3 DNA is TGTGCCAGCAGGCTCGGGGACAGGGTTGAAAAACTGTTTTTT. Translating gives CASRLGDRVEKLFF.

V usage is TRBV5-1 and J usage is TRBJ2-3; no definite D call. V lost 0 bases and J 2 bases, leaving 7 bases between the germline ends. This CDR3 region has 14 residues. Germline CDR1 SGHRS, CDR2 YFSETQ. The CDR3 nucleotides read TGCGCCAGCAGCTTGGTGGCAGACACAGATACGCAGTATTTT. It yields the protein CASSLVADTDTQYF.

As to this clone: Germline and junction disagree at one end, which may indicate a read error. CDR3 sequence: CASRQWGLITGELFF. The CDR3 DNA reads TGCGCCAGCAGGCAATGGGGACTGATCACCGGGGAGCTGTTTTTT. This chain links TRBV23-1 with TRBJ2-2, with a possible D match to TRBD2 (6 bases). TRBV23-1 carries the ORF label, with uncertain function. The CDR3 runs 15 residues.

This clone was seen just once. The chain joins TRBV27 to TRBJ1-4, with a possible D match to TRBD1 (5 bases). CDR3 size: 16 residues. Germline CDR1 reads MNHEY; CDR2 reads SMNVEV (reference sequence). The V and J ends lost 3 bases and 0 bases respectively, with 11 bases between them. The CDR3 region has the DNA TGTGCCAGCAGTTTCCGGGGGTCTGCAACTAATGAAAAACTGTTTTTT. Encoded protein: CASSFRGSATNEKLFF.

The chain joins TRBV11-3 to TRBJ2-7; no clear D gene. CDR1 and CDR2 (germline): SGHNT, YENEEA. This CDR3 contains 13 residues. V lost 3 bases and J lost 2, with 8 bases in between. In DNA, the CDR3 is TGTGCCAGCAGCTTTACGGTTACCTACGAGCAGTACTTC. Its translation is CASSFTVTYEQYF.

The genes are TRBV7-9 and TRBJ2-7, with 8 bases that match TRBD1. V was clipped by 5 bases and J by 2 bases; unmatched bases: 8. The germline gives CDR1 SEHNR, CDR2 FQNEAQ (reference sequence). CDR3 length: 15 amino acids. CDR3 in DNA: TGTGCCAGCAGCAACTCCCCACAGGGGGCCTACGAGCAGTACTTC. Translation gives CASSNSPQGAYEQYF.

As regards this clone: Other DNA sequences in the same sample also yield this CDR3. The genes are TRBV6-6 and TRBJ2-7; no reliable D call. Deletions cut 6 bases from V and 3 bases from J, with 6 bases between. The CDR3 has 11 amino acids. Germline V lookup: CDR1 MNHNY, CDR2 SVGAGI (reference sequence). CDR3 sequence (DNA): TGTGCCAGCAGCCAAAGCTACGAGCAGTACTTC. The encoded protein is CASSQSYEQYF.

The rearrangement uses TRBV11-3 and TRBJ2-3; the match to TRBD2 covers 7 bases. The CDR3 sequence is 15 residues long. Germline trimming cut 6 bases from V and 0 bases from J; bases unmatched to any gene: 6. Germline V gives CDR1 SGHNT, CDR2 YENEEA. CDR3 DNA sequence: TGTGCCAGCAGGCACCTAGCGGTTAGCACAGATACGCAGTATTTT. Translation: CASRHLAVSTDTQYF.

The CDR3 DNA reads TGTGCCAGCAGCCAAGATCCGAGCGGGAGTAACCAAGAGACCCAGTACTTC. This sequence encodes CASSQDPSGSNQETQYF. The chain has TRBV4-2 and TRBJ2-5; 8 bases match TRBD2. In germline, CDR1 is LGHNA, CDR2 YNFKEQ. The CDR3 runs 17 residues. The V gene end was trimmed by 0 bases and the J gene end by 0 bases; junction bases not matched to a gene: 6.

The genes are TRBV27 and TRBJ2-6, with D perhaps given as TRBD1 or TRBD2 (6 bases each). Germline loops: CDR1 MNHEY, CDR2 SMNVEV (reference sequence). The CDR3 sequence is 17 residues long. Trimming removed 3 bases from V and 0 bases from J, with 12 bases in between. The CDR3 reads CASSLGGLISGANVLTF. The CDR3 region has the DNA TGTGCCAGCAGTTTGGGGGGCTTAATCTCTGGGGCCAACGTCCTGACTTTC.

The chain has TRBV30 and TRBJ1-2; 8 bases map to TRBD1. Germline loops: CDR1 GTSNPN, CDR2 SVGIG (reference sequence). The CDR3 loop spans 12 amino acids. Trimming took 5 bases from V and 6 from J; bases not matched to a gene: 5. The CDR3 nucleotides read TGTGCCTGGCCAGGGGGCAATGATGGCTACACCTTC. This encodes CAWPGGNDGYTF.

This chain connects TRBV19 to TRBJ1-6, with 9 positions matching TRBD1. Trimming removed 7 bases from V and 10 bases from J; junction bases left unmatched: 5. Germline-derived CDR1 and CDR2 are LNHDA and SQIVND (reference sequence). The CDR3 loop spans 13 amino acids. DNA for the CDR3: TGTGCCAGTAAGGGACAGGGAGACTCACCCCTCCACTTT. Encoded protein: CASKGQGDSPLHF.

The rearrangement links TRBV4-1 to TRBJ2-3; 10 bases fit TRBD2. J was trimmed by 1 base and V by 1 base; bases with no gene match: 5. The germline gives CDR1 MGHRA, CDR2 YSYEKL. This CDR3 is 17 amino acids long. The CDR3 coding sequence is TGCGCCAGCAGCCAAGCACTCCTAGCGGGAGGCACAGATACGCAGTATTTT. Amino acid sequence: CASSQALLAGGTDTQYF.

The CDR3, as DNA: TGTGCCAGCAGCCTGAACACCGGGGAGCTGTTTTTT. This codes for CASSLNTGELFF. The rearrangement uses TRBV7-2 and TRBJ2-2; D gene ambiguous. Per the germline V gene, CDR1 is SGHTA and CDR2 is FQGNSA. The CDR3 has 12 residues. Trimming stripped 5 bases from V and 1 base from J, with 2 bases between.

The chain recombines TRBV28 with TRBJ1-1; no definite D call. Trimming pared 7 bases from V and 2 bases from J, leaving 5 bases between. Germline loops: CDR1 MDHEN, CDR2 SYDVKM. This CDR3 comprises 11 residues. The CDR3 loop reads CASKINTEAFF. For the CDR3, the DNA is TGTGCCAGCAAAATAAACACTGAAGCTTTCTTT.

The gene calls are TRBV25-1 and TRBJ2-3; 9 bases line up with TRBD1. V lost 3 bases, J lost 2 bases, and 3 bases stayed unmatched. Germline V gives CDR1 MGHDK, CDR2 SYGVNS. The CDR3 contains 15 residues. For the CDR3, the DNA is TGTGCCAGCAGTGAGGGGACAGGGCACACAGATACGCAGTATTTT. It is translated as CASSEGTGHTDTQYF.

CDR3 bases: TGTGCCAGCAGCTTGATAGCGTTTCGGGCCGGCTACGAGCAGTACTTC. Its translation: CASSLIAFRAGYEQYF. The rearrangement joins TRBV7-2 to TRBJ2-7, with D possibly matching TRBD2 (5 bases). This CDR3 has 16 residues. Trimming pared 3 bases from V and 3 bases from J, leaving 18 bases between. Germline V gene sequence: CDR1 SGHTA, CDR2 FQGNSA.